This T cell receptor beta chain was recorded in a study of blood T cell repertoires in COVID-19. Study summary: Sources were T cells, B-cell-depleted T cells, or PBMCs; the material itself was cDNA or gDNA.

Measured with immunoSEQ multiplex PCR; TCRdb has only the in-frame clones, and not every one. The repertoire has approximately 150,000 clones, approximately 85% of them found once; the top ten carry 0.85% to 1.2%. CDR3 length: 15 amino acids. CDR1 LGHDT and CDR2 YNNKEL come from the germline V gene (reference sequence). V was clipped by 4 bases and J by 7 bases; unmatched bases: 6. The sequencing input was peripheral blood. This receptor was identified in a middle-aged man with acute or convalescent COVID-19. The V and J genes are TRBV3-1 (or the pseudogene TRBV3-2) and TRBJ1-4, with 10 bases aligning to TRBD1. CDR3 residues: CASSRPGTGVEKLFF. The CDR3 nucleotides read TGTGCCAGCAGCCGGCCGGGGACAGGGGTTGAAAAACTGTTTTTT.